What follows are 16 T cell receptor beta chains derived from one specimen sequenced in a study of blood T cell repertoires in COVID-19. Repertoires were generated with immunoSEQ multiplex PCR, while TCRdb's copy carries only in-frame clones and drops some. The sample holds 93,000 or so clones, about 91% seen once. The sample taken for sequencing was peripheral blood. Receptors were obtained from a human donor in a cohort sampled during active COVID-19.

This chain connects TRBV25-1 to TRBJ2-7; TRBD2 might be the D (6 bases). The CDR3 spans 14 residues. CDR1 is MGHDK and CDR2 is SYGVNS in the germline V gene. V lost 2 bases, J lost 4 bases, and 12 bases lay in between. CDR3 nucleotides: TGTGCCAGCAGTGAACCCGGGGGTCAATACGAGCAGTACTTC. Amino acids: CASSEPGGQYEQYF.

The rearrangement links TRBV7-2 to TRBJ2-3, with 7 nucleotides matching TRBD2. J gave up 5 bases and V 5 bases, and 7 bases lay outside the gene matches. Germline V CDR1 and CDR2: SGHTA, FQGNSA. The length of the CDR3 is 14 residues. In DNA, the CDR3 is TGTGCCAGCAGCGGGCGGGACTACCTAGATACGCAGTATTTT. Protein: CASSGRDYLDTQYF.

The J gene is TRBJ2-5, the V gene TRBV3-1 (or the pseudogene TRBV3-2); maybe TRBD1 (5 bases). V was pared by 4 bases and J by 4 bases, with 10 bases between. The CDR3 has 13 amino acids. CDR1 is LGHDT and CDR2 is YNNKEL in the germline V gene (reference sequence). The CDR3 DNA reads as TGTGCCAGCAGCCGCGGCAGGGTAGAGACCCAGTACTTC. Protein sequence: CASSRGRVETQYF.

V gene TRBV4-2 combines with J gene TRBJ2-7; 9 nucleotides match TRBD1. The germline CDR1 and CDR2 sequences are LGHNA and YNFKEQ. The CDR3 spans 17 residues. With 4 bases clipped from V and 0 bases from J, the junction kept 10 bases outside the gene matches. The CDR3 spells CASSPDRGAANSYEQYF. The CDR3 nucleotides are TGTGCCAGCAGCCCCGACAGGGGGGCAGCTAACTCCTACGAGCAGTACTTC.

The V gene is TRBV5-1, the J gene TRBJ1-1; D possibly corresponds to TRBD1 (5 bases). Germline lookup yields CDR1 SGHRS and CDR2 YFSETQ. V gave up 4 bases and J gave up 10 bases, with 23 bases separating them. CDR3 size: 15 residues. The CDR3 sequence: CASSHDLGSPGGAFF. The CDR3 DNA reads TGCGCCAGCAGCCACGACCTCGGATCCCCCGGGGGAGCTTTCTTT.

V is TRBV2 and J is TRBJ1-4; TRBD1 might be the D (5 bases). CDR3 size: 14 residues. Germline V lookup: CDR1 SNHLY, CDR2 FYNNEI. V gave up 2 bases and J gave up 8 bases, with 12 bases separating them. The DNA of the CDR3 is TGTGCCAGCAGTGAAAGGGGTATCTCGGAAAAACTGTTTTTT. This encodes CASSERGISEKLFF.

The chain is built from TRBV6-5 and TRBJ1-6; D perhaps matches TRBD1 (6 bases). This CDR3 is built from 14 residues. The germline gives CDR1 MNHEY, CDR2 SVGAGI. V dropped 2 bases and J dropped 10 bases, with 12 bases sitting between them. The CDR3: CASSYGGQSSPLHF. In DNA, the CDR3 is TGTGCCAGCAGTTACGGTGGACAGTCATCACCCCTCCACTTT.

V is TRBV5-1 and J is TRBJ1-1; 8 positions match TRBD1. Unmatched junction bases numbered 9, after V lost 4 bases and J lost 7 bases. In germline, CDR1 is SGHRS, CDR2 YFSETQ. This CDR3 is 14 amino acids long. The CDR3, as DNA: TGCGCCAGCAGCGTACAGGGGGTAGGGAGTGAAGCTTTCTTT. Encoded protein: CASSVQGVGSEAFF.

The chain carries TRBV20-1 and TRBJ2-7; 10 bases map to TRBD2. The CDR3 has 15 residues. Unmatched junction bases numbered 7, after V lost 3 bases and J lost 2 bases. The germline V gene has CDR1 DFQATT and CDR2 SNEGSKA (reference sequence). Here the CDR3 reads CSASSSSGGPYEQYF. In DNA, the CDR3 is TGCAGTGCTAGTAGTTCTAGCGGGGGTCCCTACGAGCAGTACTTC.

J is TRBJ2-5 and V is TRBV6-1; tentatively, D is TRBD1 (6 bases). The CDR3 is 18 residues long. CDR1 and CDR2 (germline): MNHNS, SASEGT. With 3 bases removed from V and 2 bases from J, the gap between germline ends came to 22 bases. CDR3 protein: CASSEDSGGSPPQETQYF. Written as DNA, the CDR3 is TGTGCCAGCAGTGAGGACAGTGGGGGTTCACCCCCTCAAGAGACCCAGTACTTC.

Note on this clone: A read error is possible here, since a much larger clone lies one base away. The rearrangement joins TRBV18 to TRBJ2-7; 7 nucleotides align to TRBD2. Germline assignment: CDR1 KGHSH and CDR2 LQKENI. The CDR3 totals 17 residues. CDR3 sequence reads: CASSPQGLTPISYGQYF. CDR3 DNA sequence: TGTGCCAGCTCACCACAGGGACTAACCCCGATCTCCTACGGGCAGTACTTC. Full variable domain (remainder filled in from reference TRBV18 and TRBJ2-7): NAGVMQNPRHLVRRRGQEARLRCSPMKGHSHVYWYRQLPEEGLKFMVYLQKENIIDESGMPKERFSAEFPKEGPSILRIQQVVRGDSAAYFCASSPQGLTPISYGQYFGPGTRLTVT.

The chain combines TRBV29-1 with TRBJ1-2; D is unclear. The V gene lost 4 bases and the J gene lost 6 bases, with 9 bases spanning the gap. This CDR3 has 11 residues. Germline V lookup: CDR1 SQVTM, CDR2 ANQGSEA. The CDR3 nucleotides are TGCAGCGTTGTTGCGGGTAATGGCTACACCTTC. Its protein product is CSVVAGNGYTF.

The sample holds one count of this clone. The genes are TRBV4-3 and TRBJ2-3; the match to TRBD2 covers 10 bases. V lost 3 bases, J lost 3 bases, and 9 bases stayed unmatched. This CDR3 comprises 17 residues. Germline CDR1 and CDR2: LGHNA and YSLEER. CDR3: CASSQDSLAGETDTQYF. CDR3 sequence (DNA): TGCGCCAGCAGCCAGGACTCCCTAGCGGGAGAAACAGATACGCAGTATTTT.

This chain links TRBV15 with TRBJ2-1, with TRBD1 matching 9 bases. This CDR3 region has 17 residues. Trimming took 8 bases from V and 8 from J; bases not matched to a gene: 19. Per the germline V gene, CDR1 is LNHNV and CDR2 is YYDKDF (reference sequence). The CDR3 DNA is TGTGCCACCCAACGGGGTCCGGGACAGGGAGTTAGGGATGAGCAGTTCTTC. It yields the protein CATQRGPGQGVRDEQFF.

The gene calls are TRBV7-2 and TRBJ2-1; D is undetermined. The CDR3 has 15 residues. Germline lookup yields CDR1 SGHTA and CDR2 FQGNSA. The V gene lost 6 bases and the J gene lost 0 bases, with 12 bases spanning the gap. CDR3 residues: CASSSAASSYNEQFF. The CDR3 bases are TGTGCCAGCAGTTCCGCGGCGAGCTCCTACAATGAGCAGTTCTTC.

The chain joins TRBV5-1 to TRBJ1-2, with D unresolved. Germline lookup yields CDR1 SGHRS and CDR2 YFSETQ. V lost 0 bases and J lost 4, with 13 bases in between. This CDR3 contains 15 residues. The CDR3 loop is CASSLAFADSYGYTF. CDR3 nucleotide sequence: TGCGCCAGCAGCTTGGCCTTCGCAGACTCCTATGGCTACACCTTC.